A single sample gave rise to the 3 T cell receptor beta chains below, sequenced in a study of identical twins (dated by TCRdb to about 2016). Libraries came from 5' RACE. TCRdb names Illumina HiSeq 2000 as the instrument used. The public reads were reanalyzed by TCRdb: fastp trimming at Q25, MiXCR alignment, in-frame beta chains only. Rows merge per CDR3 protein into single entries with the most common DNA and genes. This sample holds approximately 210,000 distinct CDR3 sequences; 6% to 7% were observed only once. The top ten hold about 15% of the sample. This sample also appeared in a second study, on T cells expressing NK-cell markers.

Sequenced: CD8+ T cells sorted from blood. The receptors shown here come from a woman aged 18-29 years in good health.

This clonotype was detected a few times. As DNA, the CDR3 is TGTGCCACCAGGATGGCGGACACCTCCTACGAGCAGTACTTC. Its protein is CATRMADTSYEQYF. The chain couples TRBV15 to TRBJ2-7, with D tentatively TRBD1 (5 bases). Germline CDR1 reads LNHNV; CDR2 reads YYDKDF (reference sequence). V gave up 6 bases and J gave up 0 bases, with 12 bases separating them. The CDR3 loop spans 14 amino acids. The full variable domain, rest sourced from reference TRBV15 and TRBJ2-7, is DAMVIQNPRYQVTQFGKPVTLSCSQTLNHNVMYWYQQKSSQAPKLLFHYYDKDFNNEADTPDNFQSRRPNTSFCFLDIRSPGLGDTAMYLCATRMADTSYEQYFGPGTRLTVT.

This clonotype was seen repeatedly, ten times or more. This rearrangement joins TRBV6-2 or TRBV6-3 to TRBJ2-1, with D possibly being TRBD1 or TRBD2 (5 bases each). The CDR3 totals 13 residues. Germline CDR1 and CDR2: MNHEY and SVGEGT. Trimming left V 5 bases short and J 5 bases short, with 10 bases between. The CDR3, as DNA: TGTGCCAGCAGTCCGGGACGCAACAATGAGCAGTTCTTC. It encodes CASSPGRNNEQFF.

At least ten counts were recorded for this clonotype. The rearrangement uses TRBV27 and TRBJ1-6; tentatively, D is TRBD1 (5 bases). CDR1 MNHEY and CDR2 SMNVEV come from the germline V gene (reference sequence). V lost 3 bases, J lost 6 bases, and 12 bases lay in between. This CDR3 is 15 amino acids long. CDR3 DNA sequence: TGTGCCAGCAGTTTTTGGGCAGGGCCTAATTCACCCCTCCACTTT. Its protein is CASSFWAGPNSPLHF.